This note documents a single T cell receptor (beta chain) sequence. The antigen is unknown. The entry originates in a study of T cell responses to AZD1222 COVID-19 vaccine. TCRdb's copy holds only in-frame clones and misses some; the assay was immunoSEQ multiplex PCR. Of some 150,000 clones listed, over 75% are singletons. Study results and limitations: Seropositive at baseline were only a handful of AZD1222 recipients. Unmutated variant regions are reportedly the target of nearly half of TCRs that are spike-specific.

This CDR3 comprises 14 residues. CDR1 and CDR2 from the germline V gene are SNHLY and FYNNEI. Trimming cost V 7 bases and J 7 bases, with 17 bases left between them. The rearrangement joins TRBV2 to TRBJ1-5; D gene unclear. The source of this sequence is an adult who received the AZD1222 COVID-19 vaccine. The sequencing here drew on peripheral blood, taken 28 days after the second AZD1222 dose. The CDR3 reads CASTQLPGGQPQHF. CDR3 DNA sequence: TGTGCCAGCACCCAGCTACCCGGTGGCCAGCCCCAGCATTTT. The full variable domain, with the rest looked up from reference TRBV2 and TRBJ1-5, is EPEVTQTPSHQVTQMGQEVILRCVPISNHLYFYWYRQILGQKVEFLVSFYNNEISEKSEIFDDQFSVERPDGSNFTLKIRSTKLEDSAMYFCASTQLPGGQPQHFGDGTRLSIL.